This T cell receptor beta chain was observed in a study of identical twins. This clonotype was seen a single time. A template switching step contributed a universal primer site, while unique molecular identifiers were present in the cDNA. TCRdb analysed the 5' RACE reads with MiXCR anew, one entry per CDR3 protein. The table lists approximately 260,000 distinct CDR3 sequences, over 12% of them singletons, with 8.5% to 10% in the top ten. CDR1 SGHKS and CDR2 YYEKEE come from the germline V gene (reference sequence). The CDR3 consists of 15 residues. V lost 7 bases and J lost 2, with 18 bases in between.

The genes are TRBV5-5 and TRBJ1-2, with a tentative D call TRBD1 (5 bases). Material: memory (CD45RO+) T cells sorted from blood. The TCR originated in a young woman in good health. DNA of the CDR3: TGTGCCAGCCTCCGGACGGGGCGAGCCAACTATGGCTACACCTTC. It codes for CASLRTGRANYGYTF.